The present TCR beta chain was sequenced within a study of shared clonotypes between healthy human individuals. Study-wide results and caveats: In a handful of donors, around 5% of naive CD4 clonotypes appeared in common. Sorted-subset sequencing, rarefaction showed, was incomplete despite large depth.

As concerns this clone: Its target is not known.

Genomic DNA of each subset was evenly split across several immunoSEQ plates. Replicate sorted-subset PCRs were loaded with 150 to 250 ng DNA, approximately 31,000 T cell genomes. Produced via immunoSEQ multiplex PCR; TCRdb's table is partial and in-frame only. The data contain about 2.4 million clones, approximately 93% of them singletons. The CDR3 is 14 amino acids. V was clipped by 2 bases and J by 3 bases, with 10 bases between them. Per the germline V gene, CDR1 is MNHEY and CDR2 is SVGAGI. The sequencing input was naive CD4+ T cells from PBMCs. Sample subset: CD45RA+ positively selected. V gene TRBV6-5 combines with J gene TRBJ1-1; D remains unclear. This receptor was identified in a man aged 18 to 30 in good health. Some clones in this sample may be carry-over from other donors' samples. CDR3 nucleotide sequence: TGTGCCAGCAGTTACCTAGGTTCGTACACTGAAGCTTTCTTT. It yields the protein CASSYLGSYTEAFF.